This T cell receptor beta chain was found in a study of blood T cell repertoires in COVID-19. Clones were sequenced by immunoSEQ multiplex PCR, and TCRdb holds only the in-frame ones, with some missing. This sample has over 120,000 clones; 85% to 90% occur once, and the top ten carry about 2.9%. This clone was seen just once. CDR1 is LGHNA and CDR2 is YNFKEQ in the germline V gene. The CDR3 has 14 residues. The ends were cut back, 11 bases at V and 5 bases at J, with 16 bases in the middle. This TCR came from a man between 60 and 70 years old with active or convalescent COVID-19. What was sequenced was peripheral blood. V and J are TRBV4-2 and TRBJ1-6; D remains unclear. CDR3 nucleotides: TGTGCCGTGCGGGCAGGAACGAATAATTCACCCCTCCACTTT. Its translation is CAVRAGTNNSPLHF.